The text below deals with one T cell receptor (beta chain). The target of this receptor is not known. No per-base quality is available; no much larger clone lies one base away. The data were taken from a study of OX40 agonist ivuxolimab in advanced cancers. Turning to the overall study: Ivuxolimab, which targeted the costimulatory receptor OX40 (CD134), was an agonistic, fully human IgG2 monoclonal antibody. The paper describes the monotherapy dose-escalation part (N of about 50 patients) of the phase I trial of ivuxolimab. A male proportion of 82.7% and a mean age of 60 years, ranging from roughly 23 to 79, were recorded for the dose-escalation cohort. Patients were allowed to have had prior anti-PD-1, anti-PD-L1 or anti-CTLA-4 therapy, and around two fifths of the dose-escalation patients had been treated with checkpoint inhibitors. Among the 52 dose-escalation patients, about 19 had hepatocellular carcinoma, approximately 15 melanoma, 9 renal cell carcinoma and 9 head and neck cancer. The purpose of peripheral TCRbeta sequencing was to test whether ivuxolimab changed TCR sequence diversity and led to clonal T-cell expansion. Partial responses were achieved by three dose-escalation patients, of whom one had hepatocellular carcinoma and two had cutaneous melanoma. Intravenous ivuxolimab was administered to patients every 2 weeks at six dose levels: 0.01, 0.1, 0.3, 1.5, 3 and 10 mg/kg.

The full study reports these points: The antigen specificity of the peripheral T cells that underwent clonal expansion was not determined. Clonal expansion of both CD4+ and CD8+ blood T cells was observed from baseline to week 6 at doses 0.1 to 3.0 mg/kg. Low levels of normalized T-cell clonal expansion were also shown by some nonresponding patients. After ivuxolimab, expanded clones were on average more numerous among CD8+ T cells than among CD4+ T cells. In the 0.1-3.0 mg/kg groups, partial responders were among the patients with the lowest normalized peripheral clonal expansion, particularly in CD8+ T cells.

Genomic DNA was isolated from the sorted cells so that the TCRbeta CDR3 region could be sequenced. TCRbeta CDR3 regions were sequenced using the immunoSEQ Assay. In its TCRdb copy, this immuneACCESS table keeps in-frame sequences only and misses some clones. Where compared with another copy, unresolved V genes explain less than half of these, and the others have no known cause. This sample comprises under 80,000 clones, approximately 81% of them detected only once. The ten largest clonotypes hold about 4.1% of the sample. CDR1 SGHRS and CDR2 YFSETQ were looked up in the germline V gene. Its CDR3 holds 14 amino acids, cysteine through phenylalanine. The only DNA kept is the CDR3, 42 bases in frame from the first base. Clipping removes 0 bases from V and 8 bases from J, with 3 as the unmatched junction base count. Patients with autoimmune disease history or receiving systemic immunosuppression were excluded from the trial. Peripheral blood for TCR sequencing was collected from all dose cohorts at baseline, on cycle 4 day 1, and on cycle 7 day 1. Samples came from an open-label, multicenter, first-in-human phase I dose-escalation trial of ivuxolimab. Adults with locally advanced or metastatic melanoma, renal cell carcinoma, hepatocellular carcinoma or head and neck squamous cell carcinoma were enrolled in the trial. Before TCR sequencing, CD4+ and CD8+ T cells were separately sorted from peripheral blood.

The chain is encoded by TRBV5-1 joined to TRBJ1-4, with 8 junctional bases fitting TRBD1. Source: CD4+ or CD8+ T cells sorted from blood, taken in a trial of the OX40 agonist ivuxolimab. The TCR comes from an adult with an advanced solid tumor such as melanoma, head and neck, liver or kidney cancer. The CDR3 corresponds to CASSLGDRKEKLFF. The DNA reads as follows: TGCGCCAGCAGCTTGGGGGACAGGAAAGAAAAACTGTTTTTT.